The 21 T cell receptor beta chains reported below all come from one sample, sequenced in a study of regulatory T cells in long-lasting Graves disease. CDR3 regions were amplified by Arm-PCR using iRepertoire HTBI primers to build TCR beta libraries. MiXCR, applied by TCRdb to the multiplex PCR reads, yields one record per CDR3 protein. Of a few hundred thousand distinct CDR3 sequences listed, 15% to 20% are singletons. Time point: newly diagnosed GD, antithyroid drugs for less than 3 months. RNA isolated from PBMCs was used to make the TCR library. This same sample was also part of a study on T cells in Graves' hyperthyroidism and ophthalmopathy.

The sample consisted of peripheral blood mononuclear cells (PBMCs), taken at new diagnosis, from a patient treated with antithyroid drugs. The source of these receptors is a young woman with Graves disease.

At least ten counts were recorded for this clonotype. The chain has TRBV7-2 and TRBJ1-2; no clear D gene. Trimming took off 1 base at V and 3 bases at J, with 15 bases between the two ends. CDR1 is SGHTA, CDR2 FQGNSA, per germline. The CDR3 has 16 amino acids. CDR3 coding DNA: TGTGCCAGCAGCTTAGACCCTACCCCGGTATACTATGGCTACACCTTC. It translates to CASSLDPTPVYYGYTF.

This clonotype was picked up many times. The V and J genes are TRBV28 and TRBJ1-2; no definite D call. Per the germline V gene, CDR1 is MDHEN and CDR2 is SYDVKM. CDR3 size: 13 residues. V shed 5 bases and J shed 7 bases, with 14 bases lying between them. The CDR3 coding sequence is TGTGCCAGCAGTCGACCGAACATGGGTGGCTACACCTTC. Amino acid sequence: CASSRPNMGGYTF.

The chain employs TRBV7-2 and TRBJ1-4, with 7 positions matching TRBD1. The germline V gene has CDR1 SGHTA and CDR2 FQGNSA. V lost 5 bases, J lost 5 bases, and 8 bases stayed unmatched. This CDR3 has 15 residues. This chain's CDR3 is CASSPRGSANEKLFF. Written as DNA, the CDR3 is TGTGCCAGCAGCCCCAGGGGGAGCGCCAATGAAAAACTGTTTTTT.

This clonotype was found many times. V is TRBV12-3 or TRBV12-4 and J is TRBJ2-2; TRBD1 or TRBD2 may be the D gene (5 bases each). Trimming took off 7 bases at V and 3 bases at J, with 12 bases between the two ends. The CDR3 is 14 residues long. The chain's CDR3 is CASTQGPYTGELFF. CDR3 nucleotides: TGTGCCAGCACCCAGGGACCGTACACCGGGGAGCTGTTTTTT.

This clonotype was seen only a few times. The chain carries TRBV2 and TRBJ2-7, with 7 nucleotides matching TRBD2. The germline gives CDR1 SNHLY, CDR2 FYNNEI. V shed 7 bases, J shed 3 bases, and the junction held 12 bases outside the gene matches. The CDR3 sequence is 15 residues long. CDR3 DNA: TGTGCCAGCACCCATGGGTCGGGAGGCGGCTACGAGCAGTACTTC. Translated, it gives CASTHGSGGGYEQYF.

The V call is TRBV4-1, the J call TRBJ2-7; no clear D gene. The germline V gene encodes CDR1 MGHRA and CDR2 YSYEKL. V lost 0 bases, J lost 7 bases, and 13 bases lay in between. The CDR3 runs 14 residues. CDR3 coding DNA: TGCGCCAGCAGCCAAGACGGTCGTACTGGGGAGCAGTACTTC. This sequence encodes CASSQDGRTGEQYF.

About this clonotype itself: At one end, the junction sequence differs from germline, possibly due to a read error. The chain is built from TRBV29-1 and TRBJ2-7; 9 bases agree with TRBD1. This CDR3 has 13 amino acids. In germline, CDR1 is SQVTM, CDR2 ANQGSEA. The CDR3 protein is CSVVGQGPYEQCF. The CDR3 DNA follows: TGCAGCGTTGTGGGACAGGGCCCCTACGAGCAGTGCTTC.

The CDR3 nucleotides read TGTGCCAGCAATCAACAGGGGGCGAAAGGCGGCTACACCTTC. Translating gives CASNQQGAKGGYTF. The chain carries TRBV25-1 and TRBJ1-2; 9 bases map to TRBD1. The CDR3 extends over 14 amino acids. Germline V gene sequence: CDR1 MGHDK, CDR2 SYGVNS. Losses at the gene ends were 7 bases for V and 8 bases for J; bases not matched to a gene: 11.

On this clonotype itself: At one end the junction does not follow the germline gene, possibly because of a read error. The chain employs TRBV3-1 and TRBJ2-7; tentatively, D is TRBD1 (5 bases). Germline values: CDR1 LGHDT, CDR2 YNNKEL (reference sequence). The CDR3 sequence is 12 residues long. DNA of the CDR3: TGTGCCTGCAGCAACCTAGGGGCCGAGCAGTACTTC. This sequence encodes CACSNLGAEQYF.

This clonotype was recorded many times. This chain connects TRBV20-1 to TRBJ2-1; the match to TRBD2 covers 10 bases. Germline lookup yields CDR1 DFQATT and CDR2 SNEGSKA (reference sequence). Trimming at V came to 6 bases and at J to 1 base, leaving 9 bases not matched to a gene. There are 16 residues in the CDR3. CDR3 in amino acids: CSAFRAGGVSYNEQFF. CDR3 nucleotide sequence: TGCAGTGCCTTCCGAGCGGGAGGGGTTTCCTACAATGAGCAGTTCTTC.

This clonotype was observed at least ten times. The V call is TRBV20-1, the J call TRBJ1-1; possibly TRBD1 for D (6 bases). There are 15 residues in the CDR3. Germline CDR1 DFQATT, CDR2 SNEGSKA (reference sequence). Trimming took 7 bases from V and 0 from J, leaving 18 bases between them. The CDR3 bases are TGCAGTGTTCCTCCGACAGGACTTATGAACACTGAAGCTTTCTTT. This gives the protein CSVPPTGLMNTEAFF.

The chain carries TRBV19 and TRBJ1-5, with 10 bases that match TRBD1. The CDR3 runs 16 residues. CDR1 is LNHDA and CDR2 is SQIVND in the germline V gene (reference sequence). V lost 9 bases and J lost 5; bases outside the gene matches: 13. The CDR3 here is CASSPGQGRLDQPQHF. DNA for the CDR3: TGTGCCAGCTCTCCGGGACAGGGGAGGCTGGATCAGCCCCAGCATTTT.

This clonotype was seen repeatedly, ten times or more. The chain carries TRBV12-5 and TRBJ1-1; D uncertain. The CDR3 sequence is 13 residues long. Germline lookup yields CDR1 LGHNT and CDR2 FRNRAP. V shed 6 bases and J shed 4 bases, with 12 bases lying between them. CDR3 in DNA: TGTGCTAGTGGCTTTTCGGGGAGCACTGAAGCTTTCTTT. Protein sequence: CASGFSGSTEAFF.

This clonotype was seen ten or more times. The rearrangement uses TRBV2 and TRBJ2-6; 11 positions agree with TRBD2. V was clipped by 9 bases and J by 0 bases; unmatched bases: 7. CDR1 and CDR2 from the germline V gene are SNHLY and FYNNEI. The CDR3 consists of 17 residues. The CDR3 DNA sequence: TGTGCCAGGCTACCGACTAGCGGGAACTCTGGGGCCAACGTCCTGACTTTC. Protein product: CARLPTSGNSGANVLTF.

This clonotype was seen a few times. The V gene is TRBV3-1, the J gene TRBJ2-7, with D tentatively TRBD1 (6 bases). The germline V gene encodes CDR1 LGHDT and CDR2 YNNKEL (reference sequence). The CDR3 has 16 residues. V lost 3 bases to trimming and J lost 2 bases, with 17 bases between them. The CDR3 loop is CASSHNLGAVTYEQYF. In DNA, the CDR3 is TGTGCCAGCAGCCACAACTTGGGGGCAGTCACCTACGAGCAGTACTTC.

This clonotype appeared many times. J is TRBJ1-3 and V is TRBV6-4; 10 bases align to TRBD1. The CDR3 has 16 residues. Trimming removed 4 bases from V and 3 bases from J; junction bases left unmatched: 6. Germline CDR1 reads MRHNA; CDR2 reads SNTAGT. The CDR3 DNA reads as TGTGCCAGCAGTGCAAGACAGGGGGCGTTTGGAAACACCATATATTTT. This translates into CASSARQGAFGNTIYF.

This clonotype was counted ten times or more. The V call is TRBV7-3, the J call TRBJ2-1, with TRBD1 matching over 9 bases. Germline V gives CDR1 SGHTA, CDR2 FQGTGA. CDR3 size: 13 residues. V lost 5 bases and J lost 7; bases outside the gene matches: 3. This CDR3 is CASSPGTGNEQFF. In DNA form, the CDR3 reads TGTGCCAGCAGCCCCGGGACAGGGAATGAGCAGTTCTTC.

This clonotype came up many times. This chain joins TRBV27 and TRBJ2-1; TRBD2 is a possible D gene (6 bases). CDR1 is MNHEY, CDR2 SMNVEV, per germline (reference sequence). Trimming took 1 base from V and 5 from J, leaving 9 bases between them. CDR3 size: 14 residues. The CDR3 sequence: CASSLWRGDNEQFF. DNA of the CDR3: TGTGCCAGCAGTTTATGGCGGGGAGACAATGAGCAGTTCTTC.

This clonotype was seen repeatedly, ten times or more. V is TRBV20-1 and J is TRBJ1-2; 10 bases are shared with TRBD1. The CDR3 is made up of 12 amino acids. The germline CDR1 and CDR2 sequences are DFQATT and SNEGSKA (reference sequence). The V gene end was trimmed by 4 bases and the J gene end by 6 bases; junction bases not matched to a gene: 2. CDR3 bases: TGCAGTGCTACCGACAGGGGGCATGGCTACACCTTC. Its protein product is CSATDRGHGYTF.

This clonotype was counted only a few times. This sequence joins TRBV27 and TRBJ2-2; 8 bases agree with TRBD2. Germline V gives CDR1 MNHEY, CDR2 SMNVEV (reference sequence). This CDR3 comprises 18 residues. Trimming at V came to 3 bases and at J to 7 bases, leaving 16 bases not matched to a gene. CDR3 sequence (DNA): TGTGCCAGCAGTTTTATTCCTCTAAGCGGGAGCGGGATCGGGGAGCTGTTTTTT. It specifies CASSFIPLSGSGIGELFF.

This clonotype was seen many times. The V gene is TRBV28, the J gene TRBJ2-3; D uncertain. Germline assignment: CDR1 MDHEN and CDR2 SYDVKM. Trimming took off 2 bases at V and 0 bases at J, with 6 bases between the two ends. The CDR3 runs to 14 residues. The CDR3 loop is CASSLTLSTDTQYF. CDR3 sequence (DNA): TGTGCCAGCAGTTTAACCCTAAGCACAGATACGCAGTATTTT.